This TCR beta chain was documented in a study of Graves' ophthalmopathy and Graves' hyperthyroidism. The CDR3 length is 11 residues. Trimming shortened V by 5 bases and J by 5 bases, and 7 bases separated the two germline ends. Germline loops: CDR1 MDHEN, CDR2 SYDVKM. Amplification targeted the TCR beta CDR3 regions, with RNA transcripts as the source material. HTBI primers primed a first-round RT-PCR, and a second-round multiplex PCR followed. TCRdb used MiXCR to reprocess the multiplex PCR reads, holding one entry per CDR3 protein. The sample shows 500,000 to 700,000 distinct CDR3 sequences, 22% of them seen only once.

The TCR originated in a woman between 18 and 30 years old with stable Graves' hyperthyroidism. Some clones in this sample may be carry-over from other donors' samples. Sequencing was done on a sample of peripheral blood. The chain combines TRBV28 with TRBJ2-7; D is uncertain. The CDR3 sequence: CASSGRHEQYF. The CDR3 region has the DNA TGTGCCAGCAGTGGCAGACACGAGCAGTACTTC. Full variable domain (rest looked up from reference TRBV28 and TRBJ2-7): DVKVTQSSRYLVKRTGEKVFLECVQDMDHENMFWYRQDPGLGLRLIYFSYDVKMKEKGDIPEGYSVSREKKERFSLILESASTNQTSMYLCASSGRHEQYFGPGTRLTVT.